This TCR beta chain comes out of a study of shared clonotypes between healthy human individuals. Study-level points and caveats: Represented diversity (both genetic and exposure-history) was limited by the small number of donors.

This CDR3 has 12 amino acids. Germline V CDR1 and CDR2: SGHNT, YYREEE (reference sequence). Remarks on this clone: The antigen is unknown. The germline gene is not matched at one end of the junction; a read error may be the cause.

Deep was the level used in running the assay. Repertoires were generated with immunoSEQ multiplex PCR, while TCRdb's copy carries only in-frame clones and drops some. The repertoire has some 1.5 million clones, nearly 99% of them found once; the top ten carry roughly 0.45%. The sequencing sample was made of naive CD4+ T cells sorted from blood. The subset is: CD45RA+ positively selected. This sequence originates from a young man in good health. This chain uses TRBV5-4 with TRBJ2-7; D gene ambiguous. The CDR3 loop reads CASSSPGSEPYF. CDR3 sequence (DNA): TGTGCCAGCAGCTCCCCGGGCAGCGAGCCGTACTTC.